The 23 T cell receptor beta chains given below trace back to one sample, sequenced in a study of identical twins. Via MiXCR, TCRdb re-called the 5' RACE reads, giving one row per CDR3 protein. The sample holds 1,800,000 or so distinct CDR3 sequences, 32% seen once. The sample consisted of cord blood. All receptors derive from a newborn girl in good health.

The rearrangement uses TRBV7-2 and TRBJ1-2; D not resolved. V dropped 3 bases and J dropped 4 bases, with 12 bases sitting between them. CDR3 length equals 14 residues. From germline, CDR1 is SGHTA and CDR2 FQGNSA. This CDR3 reads CASSFQPEGYGYTF. CDR3 bases: TGTGCCAGCAGCTTTCAACCCGAGGGCTATGGCTACACCTTC. The entire variable domain, with the rest obtained from reference TRBV7-2 and TRBJ1-2, is as follows: GAGVSQSPSNKVTEKGKDVELRCDPISGHTALYWYRQSLGQGLEFLIYFQGNSAPDKSGLPSDRFSAERTGGSVSTLTIQRTQQEDSAVYLCASSFQPEGYGYTFGSGTRLTVV.

Note on this clonotype: A junction boundary mismatches the germline segment, possibly from a read error. This rearrangement joins TRBV7-2 to TRBJ2-1, with 7 bases matching TRBD2. Germline CDR1 reads SGHTA; CDR2 reads FQGNSA. This CDR3 has 15 residues. CDR3 DNA: TGTGCCGGCAGCTTACTAGCGAGCTCCTACAATGAGCAGTTCTTC. Translation: CAGSLLASSYNEQFF.

The table lists this clonotype with a count of one. A much bigger clone sits one base away, suggesting this may be a read error. J is TRBJ2-3 and V is TRBV5-1; the D gene is possibly TRBD1 (6 bases). The CDR3 is 14 residues long. The germline CDR1 and CDR2 sequences are SGHRS and YFSETQ. This CDR3 reads CASSLTPRTDTHYF. In DNA, the CDR3 is TGCGCCAGCAGCTTAACTCCGAGGACAGATACGCACTATTTT.

This clonotype was counted between two and nine times. This rearrangement joins TRBV7-2 to TRBJ2-1; unclear D gene. The germline gives CDR1 SGHTA, CDR2 FQGNSA. The V end lost 1 base, the J end lost 12 bases, and 7 bases lay between the germline ends. The CDR3 spans 11 residues. The CDR3 spells CASSLGLLQFF. The CDR3 DNA follows: TGTGCCAGCAGCTTAGGCCTATTGCAGTTCTTC.

The V and J genes are TRBV30 and TRBJ1-2; D remains unclear. Deletions cut 2 bases from V and 3 bases from J, with 7 bases between. CDR1 is GTSNPN and CDR2 is SVGIG in the germline V gene (reference sequence). This CDR3 has 12 residues. CDR3 DNA sequence: TGTGCCTGGAGTAGGGCGGACTATGGCTACACCTTC. This encodes CAWSRADYGYTF.

J is TRBJ1-1 and V is TRBV2; the D gene is possibly TRBD1 (6 bases). Germline V lookup: CDR1 SNHLY, CDR2 FYNNEI. This CDR3 region has 14 residues. Trimming cost V 4 bases and J 8 bases, with 17 bases left between them. CDR3 protein: CASSGPYRANEAFF. The CDR3 nucleotides read TGTGCCAGCAGTGGCCCCTACAGGGCAAACGAAGCTTTCTTT.

The CDR3 reads CASSDAANQPQHF. DNA of the CDR3: TGTGCCAGCAGCGATGCGGCCAATCAGCCCCAGCATTTT. This chain connects TRBV5-5 to TRBJ1-5; D unclear. The V end was cut by 4 bases, the J end by 3 bases, with 8 bases between. The CDR3 is 13 amino acids. The germline CDR1 and CDR2 sequences are SGHKS and YYEKEE (reference sequence).

The chain has TRBV12-3 or TRBV12-4 and TRBJ1-1; D is unclear. Between the trimmed V and J ends, which lost 3 bases and 10 bases, there was a span of 12 bases. The CDR3 loop spans 12 amino acids. CDR3 protein: CASSFPGLGAFF. The CDR3 DNA reads as TGTGCCAGCAGTTTCCCCGGGCTGGGAGCTTTCTTT.

Comments on this clonotype: A clone one base away is much larger, so this may be a read error. The chain has TRBV9 and TRBJ2-5; D gene uncertain. V dropped 0 bases and J dropped 11 bases, with 20 bases sitting between them. Germline V gene data show CDR1 as SGDLS and CDR2 as YYNGEE. This CDR3 contains 15 residues. The chain's CDR3 is CASSVERFLENEQYF. CDR3 in DNA: TGTGCCAGCAGCGTAGAGAGGTTTCTTGAGAATGAGCAGTACTTC.

This clonotype has just a few counts. The V call is TRBV20-1, the J call TRBJ2-6; 7 bases match TRBD1. In germline, CDR1 is DFQATT, CDR2 SNEGSKA (reference sequence). The V and J ends lost 5 bases and 2 bases, in that order; junction bases with no gene match: 0. The CDR3 has 13 residues. DNA of the CDR3: TGCAGTGCTCAGGGGGCTGGGGCCAACGTCCTGACTTTC. Its protein product is CSAQGAGANVLTF.

The chain combines TRBV20-1 with TRBJ2-1; either TRBD1 or TRBD2 may supply D (5 bases each). The V and J ends lost 8 bases and 2 bases respectively, with 13 bases between them. Germline loops: CDR1 DFQATT, CDR2 SNEGSKA (reference sequence). CDR3 length equals 13 residues. The CDR3 reads CSLCSGPYNEQFF. The CDR3 DNA sequence: TGCAGTCTATGCTCGGGACCCTACAATGAGCAGTTCTTC.

This rearrangement joins TRBV10-2 to TRBJ2-1, with D possibly being TRBD2 (6 bases). V gave up 8 bases and J gave up 7 bases, with 15 bases separating them. The CDR3 length is 13 residues. Germline CDR1 WSHSY, CDR2 SAAADI. CDR3 amino acids: CASSRSGTNEQFF. The CDR3 coding sequence is TGCGCCAGCTCCAGATCCGGGACTAATGAGCAGTTCTTC.

This clonotype was found a few times. The rearrangement uses TRBV19 and TRBJ2-1, with 11 bases lining up with TRBD2. This CDR3 has 15 residues. Germline V gene sequence: CDR1 LNHDA, CDR2 SQIVND (reference sequence). Trimming took 4 bases from V and 7 from J; bases not matched to a gene: 6. The CDR3 protein is CASSRGLAEVNEQFF. CDR3 DNA sequence: TGTGCCAGTAGTAGGGGACTAGCGGAGGTTAATGAGCAGTTCTTC.

The gene calls are TRBV24-1 and TRBJ2-1; D unresolved. The V end was cut by 8 bases, the J end by 5 bases, with 9 bases between. The V gene's germline CDR1 is KGHDR and CDR2 SFDVKD. The length of the CDR3 is 12 residues. As DNA, the CDR3 is TGTGCCACCAAGGCAGGACACAATGAGCAGTTCTTC. Its protein is CATKAGHNEQFF.

The V call is TRBV28, the J call TRBJ1-6, with 7 positions matching TRBD1. Germline loops: CDR1 MDHEN, CDR2 SYDVKM. The CDR3 sequence is 14 residues long. V lost 10 bases, J lost 8 bases, and 11 bases stayed unmatched. CDR3 coding DNA: TGTGCCACCTACCCGGGGACAGTAGATTCACCCCTCCACTTT. Translation: CATYPGTVDSPLHF.

Comment on this clonotype: The junction and the germline gene differ at one end; a read error may be behind it. The chain is built from TRBV13 and TRBJ2-3, with 9 positions matching TRBD2. Germline V lookup: CDR1 PRHDT, CDR2 FYEKMQ (reference sequence). The CDR3 is 14 amino acids. CDR3 in amino acids: CVSSLLAGIGTQYF. CDR3 DNA sequence: TGTGTCAGCAGCCTCCTAGCGGGAATCGGTACGCAGTATTTT.

The genes are TRBV20-1 and TRBJ2-4, with unresolved D. The germline V and J ends were trimmed by 5 bases and 15 bases, with 26 bases remaining between them. The CDR3 is 14 amino acids. Germline V gene data show CDR1 as DFQATT and CDR2 as SNEGSKA (reference sequence). The CDR3 protein is CSAPSPWNPYERYF. CDR3 coding DNA: TGCAGTGCTCCCTCCCCTTGGAACCCCTACGAGCGGTACTTC.

This clonotype was counted a few times. The J gene is TRBJ1-6, the V gene TRBV5-1; perhaps TRBD1 as D (6 bases). Germline values: CDR1 SGHRS, CDR2 YFSETQ. With 2 bases removed from V and 6 bases from J, the gap between germline ends came to 9 bases. This CDR3 has 14 amino acids. CDR3 amino acids: CASSFTGPNSPLHF. The CDR3 DNA follows: TGCGCCAGCAGCTTTACAGGGCCTAATTCACCCCTCCACTTT.

This clonotype appeared a few times. V gene TRBV7-8 combines with J gene TRBJ2-7; 7 bases line up with TRBD1. Germline V gene sequence: CDR1 SGHVS, CDR2 FQNEAQ. With V trimmed by 4 bases and J by 4 bases, 13 bases remained unmatched. This CDR3 is 16 amino acids long. This CDR3 reads CASSWDRFKPLYEQYF. CDR3 DNA sequence: TGTGCCAGCAGCTGGGACAGATTCAAGCCCCTTTACGAGCAGTACTTC.

This clonotype turned up a few times. V gene TRBV12-3 or TRBV12-4 combines with J gene TRBJ1-2; 7 bases fit TRBD1. The J segment lost 4 bases and the V segment lost 4 bases, leaving 3 bases of the junction unmatched. This CDR3 has 13 residues. CDR3 amino acids: CASSWGTAYGYTF. CDR3 DNA: TGTGCCAGCAGTTGGGGGACAGCCTATGGCTACACCTTC.

This clonotype was seen at least ten times. The genes are TRBV3-1 and TRBJ2-7; a weak D match, TRBD1 (5 bases). The CDR3 loop spans 12 amino acids. V was clipped by 1 base and J by 6 bases, with 7 bases between them. Germline loops: CDR1 LGHDT, CDR2 YNNKEL (reference sequence). The CDR3 sequence is CASSQVGAEQYF. The CDR3 region has the DNA TGTGCCAGCAGCCAAGTTGGGGCCGAGCAGTACTTC.

In its sample, this clonotype was seen many times. V is TRBV6-6 and J is TRBJ1-2; D remains ambiguous. The germline V and J ends were trimmed by 3 bases and 4 bases, with 6 bases remaining between them. The germline gives CDR1 MNHNY, CDR2 SVGAGI (reference sequence). The CDR3 contains 12 residues. The CDR3 reads CASSYLGYGYTF. CDR3 DNA: TGTGCCAGCAGTTATCTAGGCTATGGCTACACCTTC.

To note about this clonotype: The junction departs from the called germline gene at one end, perhaps through a read error. The rearrangement uses TRBV20-1 and TRBJ2-2, with TRBD2 identical over 7 bases. Germline V lookup: CDR1 DFQATT, CDR2 SNEGSKA (reference sequence). The CDR3 runs to 15 residues. CDR3 DNA: TGCAGTGCTAGCTTGAGGAGCGGGGAAGCCGGGAAGCTGTTTTTT. Translating it yields CSASLRSGEAGKLFF.